The 23 T cell receptor beta chains below all came from one sample that was sequenced in a study of control samples from healthy donors and cancer patients. Here immunoSEQ multiplex PCR was the method, and the copy in TCRdb shows in-frame clones only, minus some. The sample has 55,000 to 85,000 clones, roughly 91% seen once. Sequencing was done on a sample of PBMCs. All receptors come from a man between 60 and 75 years old with lung cancer.

The chain uses TRBV24-1 and TRBJ1-6, with D unclear. Germline V gene data show CDR1 as KGHDR and CDR2 as SFDVKD. V gave up 4 bases and J gave up 7 bases, with 16 bases separating them. This CDR3 has 16 amino acids. CDR3 region: CATSDPRTGTNSPLHF. For the CDR3, the DNA is TGTGCCACCAGTGACCCCAGGACGGGAACCAATTCACCCCTCCACTTT.

The chain has TRBV18 and TRBJ1-3; D is possibly TRBD1 (5 bases). CDR1 and CDR2 from the germline V gene are KGHSH and LQKENI. The CDR3 loop spans 16 amino acids. The V end was cut by 6 bases, the J end by 0 bases, with 15 bases between. The CDR3 is CASSPDIRRSGNTIYF. The CDR3 DNA reads TGTGCCAGCTCCCCGGACATACGCCGCTCTGGAAACACCATATATTTT. The variable domain in full, completed from reference TRBV18 and TRBJ1-3, reads NAGVMQNPRHLVRRRGQEARLRCSPMKGHSHVYWYRQLPEEGLKFMVYLQKENIIDESGMPKERFSAEFPKEGPSILRIQQVVRGDSAAYFCASSPDIRRSGNTIYFGEGSWLTVV.

The chain has TRBV7-8 and TRBJ1-3; TRBD1 is a possible D gene (5 bases). Trimming pared 5 bases from V and 3 bases from J, leaving 17 bases between. This CDR3 region has 16 residues. Germline V gene lookup returns CDR1 SGHVS and CDR2 FQNEAQ. CDR3 sequence reads: CASSRGIRGNGNTIYF. CDR3 nucleotides: TGTGCCAGCAGCCGAGGGATAAGGGGAAATGGAAACACCATATATTTT.

This rearrangement joins TRBV7-9 to TRBJ1-3; 7 nucleotides align to TRBD1. The CDR3 spans 15 residues. From germline, CDR1 is SEHNR and CDR2 FQNEAQ (reference sequence). V trimming: 7 bases; J trimming: 0 bases; junction bases outside the gene matches: 6. The CDR3 loop is CASTRGQNSGNTIYF. The CDR3 bases are TGTGCCAGCACTAGGGGACAGAACTCTGGAAACACCATATATTTT. Filled out from reference TRBV7-9 and TRBJ1-3, the complete variable domain reads DTGVSQNPRHKITKRGQNVTFRCDPISEHNRLYWYRQTLGQGPEFLTYFQNEAQLEKSRLLSDRFSAERPKGSFSTLEIQRTEQGDSAMYLCASTRGQNSGNTIYFGEGSWLTVV.

This sequence joins TRBV6-5 and TRBJ1-1; 10 bases match TRBD1. CDR3 length equals 14 residues. Germline V gene data show CDR1 as MNHEY and CDR2 as SVGAGI. Germline trimming cut 6 bases from V and 4 bases from J; bases unmatched to any gene: 5. The DNA of the CDR3 is TGTGCCAGCAGGACAGGGGGCGCGGGCACTGAAGCTTTCTTT. Translation: CASRTGGAGTEAFF.

The chain recombines TRBV19 with TRBJ1-1; 7 bases line up with TRBD1. CDR3 size: 13 residues. V lost 9 bases and J lost 7; bases outside the gene matches: 11. Per germline, CDR1 LNHDA and CDR2 SQIVND (reference sequence). CDR3 in amino acids: CASMKQGKVEAFF. The CDR3 DNA reads TGTGCCAGCATGAAACAGGGGAAGGTTGAAGCTTTCTTT.

V gene TRBV7-3 combines with J gene TRBJ1-1, with 9 bases lining up with TRBD1. Per germline, CDR1 SGHTA and CDR2 FQGTGA. Trimming removed 5 bases from V and 4 bases from J; junction bases left unmatched: 11. This CDR3 comprises 16 residues. As DNA, the CDR3 is TGTGCCAGCAGCCAAGCCGACAGGGGGGCGCTCACTGAAGCTTTCTTT. Amino acid sequence: CASSQADRGALTEAFF.

This clone is a singleton in its sample. In the same sample, other DNA sequences code for this CDR3. This chain links TRBV9 with TRBJ1-3; no reliable D call. CDR1 and CDR2 from the germline V gene are SGDLS and YYNGEE. CDR3 length: 13 amino acids. Trimming stripped 5 bases from V and 0 bases from J, with 6 bases between. The CDR3 loop reads CASSRSSGNTIYF. CDR3 DNA sequence: TGTGCCAGCAGTCGCAGCTCTGGAAACACCATATATTTT. Looking up the rest from reference TRBV9 and TRBJ1-3 gives the full variable domain: DSGVTQTPKHLITATGQRVTLRCSPRSGDLSVYWYQQSLDQGLQFLIQYYNGEERAKGNILERFSAQQFPDLHSELNLSSLELGDSALYFCASSRSSGNTIYFGEGSWLTVV.

The V and J genes are TRBV21-1 and TRBJ2-1; TRBD1, the table's D call, lacks a check against the DNA. TRBV21-1 is given as a pseudogene. The CDR3 sequence is 17 residues long. The DNA for the CDR3 is TGTGCCAGCAGCAAACTACGACAGGGAAGGGTACACAATGAGCAGTTCTTC. It yields the protein CASSKLRQGRVHNEQFF.

In this sample, this clone turned up once. The chain couples TRBV5-1 to TRBJ1-3; D is possibly TRBD1 (6 bases). The V gene lost 4 bases and the J gene lost 1 base, with 9 bases spanning the gap. This CDR3 comprises 14 residues. Germline CDR1 is SGHRS and CDR2 is YFSETQ. The CDR3: CASSEQGSGNTIYF. The DNA for the CDR3 is TGCGCCAGCAGCGAACAGGGTTCTGGAAACACCATATATTTT.

The chain recombines TRBV19 with TRBJ2-4; 8 nucleotides line up with TRBD1. The V gene end was trimmed by 2 bases and the J gene end by 0 bases; junction bases not matched to a gene: 12. The germline gives CDR1 LNHDA, CDR2 SQIVND (reference sequence). CDR3 length equals 19 residues. The CDR3 bases are TGTGCCAGTAGTATAACCCAGGGGGCTTTCGAGGGAGCCAAAAACATTCAGTACTTC. Its protein is CASSITQGAFEGAKNIQYF.

The rearrangement uses TRBV6-6 and TRBJ1-5; the D gene is possibly TRBD1 (5 bases). CDR1 and CDR2 (germline): MNHNY, SVGAGI (reference sequence). This CDR3 region has 16 residues. V was shortened by 2 bases and J by 1 base, with 12 bases between the two germline ends. CDR3 bases: TGTGCCAGCAGTTACCCGCCCGGGGCGAGCAATCAGCCCCAGCATTTT. Its translation: CASSYPPGASNQPQHF.

V and J are TRBV5-6 and TRBJ1-1; 9 bases agree with TRBD1. Germline values: CDR1 SGHDT, CDR2 YYEEEE. J was trimmed by 9 bases and V by 2 bases; bases with no gene match: 2. CDR3 length: 12 amino acids. This CDR3 is CASSFTGGKAFF. CDR3 DNA sequence: TGTGCCAGCAGCTTCACAGGGGGCAAAGCTTTCTTT.

V and J are TRBV7-2 and TRBJ1-2, with D possibly matching TRBD1 (5 bases). Germline V lookup: CDR1 SGHTA, CDR2 FQGNSA. V was cut by 0 bases and J by 6 bases, with 11 bases left in between. The CDR3 loop spans 14 amino acids. CDR3 in amino acids: CASSLAQARDGYTF. CDR3 bases: TGTGCCAGCAGCTTAGCACAGGCGAGGGATGGCTACACCTTC.

This clone came up once. The chain links TRBV3-1 (or the pseudogene TRBV3-2) to TRBJ2-1; D gene ambiguous. The CDR3 loop spans 17 amino acids. CDR1 and CDR2 from the germline V gene are LGHDT and YNNKEL (reference sequence). The ends were cut back, 1 base at V and 7 bases at J, with 20 bases in the middle. DNA of the CDR3: TGTGCCAGCAGCCAAGCCTACGGGTCAGCCCGGGCGAATGAGCAGTTCTTC. Amino acid sequence: CASSQAYGSARANEQFF.

This clone was found once. The chain carries TRBV19 and TRBJ1-4; D call uncertain. The CDR3 contains 11 residues. V lost 3 bases to trimming and J lost 9 bases, with 5 bases between them. Germline V gene data show CDR1 as LNHDA and CDR2 as SQIVND (reference sequence). As DNA, the CDR3 is TGTGCCAGTAGTATCCAGAAAAAACTGTTTTTT. Amino acids: CASSIQKKLFF.

V usage is TRBV7-3 and J usage is TRBJ2-2; D may be TRBD1 (5 bases). Trimming removed 4 bases at V and 6 bases at J, with 15 bases between. Per the germline V gene, CDR1 is SGHTA and CDR2 is FQGTGA. This CDR3 contains 15 residues. The CDR3 is CASSSDIRGSGELFF. The DNA of the CDR3 is TGTGCCAGCAGCTCGGATATTAGGGGCTCCGGGGAGCTGTTTTTT.

This clone appeared a single time. Written as DNA, the CDR3 is TGTGCCACCAGTGGTGCATCCGGGACAGGGGGCCGCACCGGGGAGCTGTTTTTT. This sequence encodes CATSGASGTGGRTGELFF. This chain connects TRBV24-1 to TRBJ2-2; TRBD1 matches at 12 bases. Germline CDR1 KGHDR, CDR2 SFDVKD. The V gene end was trimmed by 5 bases and the J gene end by 4 bases; junction bases not matched to a gene: 10. The CDR3 has 18 amino acids.

This sequence joins TRBV19 and TRBJ1-2, with D tentatively TRBD1 (6 bases). Trimming shortened V by 4 bases and J by 8 bases, and 11 bases separated the two germline ends. This CDR3 has 12 amino acids. CDR1 is LNHDA and CDR2 is SQIVND in the germline V gene (reference sequence). For the CDR3, the DNA is TGTGCCAGTAGTAGATACAGGGACGGCTACACCTTC. It specifies CASSRYRDGYTF.

The CDR3 region is CASSPTRTASYGYTF. The DNA of the CDR3 is TGTGCCAGCAGTCCCACGCGGACGGCCTCTTATGGCTACACCTTC. The rearrangement links TRBV3-1 (or the pseudogene TRBV3-2) to TRBJ1-2; D is unresolved. This CDR3 contains 15 residues. From germline, CDR1 is LGHDT and CDR2 YNNKEL (reference sequence). V dropped 6 bases and J dropped 5 bases, with 19 bases sitting between them.

This sequence joins TRBV10-1 and TRBJ2-5; maybe TRBD1 (5 bases). The germline V gene has CDR1 WNHNN and CDR2 SYGVQD (reference sequence). The V end was cut by 6 bases, the J end by 0 bases, with 8 bases between. The CDR3 extends over 13 amino acids. Written as DNA, the CDR3 is TGCGCCAGCAGACAGGAGTACCAAGAGACCCAGTACTTC. Its protein is CASRQEYQETQYF.

The V call is TRBV24-1, the J call TRBJ1-1; D remains ambiguous. V lost 4 bases and J 1 base, leaving 6 bases between the germline ends. The CDR3 runs to 13 residues. Germline lookup yields CDR1 KGHDR and CDR2 SFDVKD. CDR3 residues: CATSEKTNTEAFF. CDR3 DNA sequence: TGTGCCACCAGTGAAAAAACGAACACTGAAGCTTTCTTT.

The J gene is TRBJ1-5, the V gene TRBV4-1; D gene ambiguous. Looked up from germline, CDR1 is MGHRA and CDR2 is YSYEKL. The ends were cut back, 4 bases at V and 5 bases at J, with 12 bases in the middle. The CDR3 has 14 residues. CDR3 region: CASSLFGSDQPQHF. CDR3 bases: TGCGCCAGCAGCCTCTTTGGCAGCGATCAGCCCCAGCATTTT.